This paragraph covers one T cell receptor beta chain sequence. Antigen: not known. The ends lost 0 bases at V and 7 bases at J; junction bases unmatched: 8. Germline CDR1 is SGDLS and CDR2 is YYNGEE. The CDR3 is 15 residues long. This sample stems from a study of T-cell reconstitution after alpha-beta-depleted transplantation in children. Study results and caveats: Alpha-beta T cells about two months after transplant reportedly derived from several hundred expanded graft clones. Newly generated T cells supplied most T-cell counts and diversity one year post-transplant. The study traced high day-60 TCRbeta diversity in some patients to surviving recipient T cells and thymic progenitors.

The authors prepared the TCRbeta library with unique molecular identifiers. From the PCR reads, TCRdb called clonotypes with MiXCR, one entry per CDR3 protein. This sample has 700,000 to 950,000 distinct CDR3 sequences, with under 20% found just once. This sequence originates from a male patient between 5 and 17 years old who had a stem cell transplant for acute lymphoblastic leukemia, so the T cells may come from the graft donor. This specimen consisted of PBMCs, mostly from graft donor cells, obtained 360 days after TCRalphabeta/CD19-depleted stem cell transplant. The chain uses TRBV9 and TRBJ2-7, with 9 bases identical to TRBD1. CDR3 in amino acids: CASSVEQGTGNEQYF. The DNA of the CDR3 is TGTGCCAGCAGCGTAGAACAGGGGACAGGGAATGAGCAGTACTTC.